The rows below give T cell receptor beta chains drawn from one sample of a study of shared clonotypes between healthy human individuals. The data were produced by immunoSEQ multiplex PCR, yet TCRdb's version contains in-frame clones alone and is incomplete. The sample has about 2.1 million clones; around 93% are singletons. The specimen was naive CD8+ T cells from PBMCs. The source of these receptors is a young man in good health. Some clones in this sample may be carry-over from other donors' samples. Both conserved end residues are trimmed from each CDR3. The order of the fields is V gene, J gene, CDR3 protein.

v_call: TRBV27; j_call: TRBJ2-3; cdr3_aa: ASSLLRWGGTDTQY
v_call: TRBV7-9; j_call: TRBJ2-2; cdr3_aa: ASSPPGGHSNTGELF
v_call: TRBV29-1; j_call: TRBJ2-1; cdr3_aa: SVVFENEQF
v_call: TRBV28; j_call: TRBJ1-1; cdr3_aa: ASSLRGDVVPNTEAF
v_call: TRBV28; j_call: TRBJ1-3; cdr3_aa: ASKSSIRWRDSHGNTIY
v_call: TRBV2; j_call: TRBJ2-5; cdr3_aa: ASSEGVAGTYQETQY
v_call: TRBV5-6; j_call: TRBJ2-5; cdr3_aa: ASSLDPGLGETQY
v_call: TRBV27; j_call: TRBJ2-5; cdr3_aa: ASSVGTSGSLGQETQY
v_call: TRBV27; j_call: TRBJ2-7; cdr3_aa: ASSPGQMSYEQY
v_call: TRBV4-1; j_call: TRBJ2-1; cdr3_aa: ASSYLGGTATYNEQF
v_call: TRBV6-5; j_call: TRBJ2-7; cdr3_aa: ASSYRGSGIDEQY
v_call: TRBV10-2; j_call: TRBJ2-7; cdr3_aa: ASRPQGSNSSYEQY
v_call: TRBV5-4; j_call: TRBJ2-1; cdr3_aa: ASSPGLAGVLPYNEQF
v_call: TRBV5-4; j_call: TRBJ2-1; cdr3_aa: ASTLGLAGTNEQF
v_call: TRBV9; j_call: TRBJ2-1; cdr3_aa: ASSVGVGLHGDEQF
v_call: TRBV7-9; j_call: TRBJ1-2; cdr3_aa: ASGARLGPGAFRTL